This T cell receptor (beta chain) was captured in a study of blood T cells in healthy people across ages. The table lists this clonotype with many counts. Its antigen is as yet unknown. The draw of peripheral blood yielded around 9.6 milliliters from each donor. Study conclusions and caveats: It was the long-lived donors that had more naive CD4+ cells and higher diversity than aged donors. A roughly linear fall in TCR beta diversity per million T cells was seen with increasing age.

For the second PCR, which ran for about 6 to 11 cycles, a sample-barcoded 5' primer and a J-beta primer mix were used. TCRdb reprocessed the 5' RACE reads via MiXCR and lists one record per CDR3 protein. The data show 630,000 or so distinct CDR3 sequences, 32% seen once. V lost 3 bases and J lost 6; bases outside the gene matches: 7. Germline V gives CDR1 SGHRS, CDR2 YFSETQ. There are 14 residues in the CDR3. Material: blood. V is TRBV5-1 and J is TRBJ1-2, with TRBD1 matching 8 bases. This receptor was taken from a woman of 80 years or more in good health. CDR3 loop: CASSWRTGSDGYTF. The CDR3 nucleotides read TGCGCCAGCAGCTGGAGGACAGGGTCTGATGGCTACACCTTC.